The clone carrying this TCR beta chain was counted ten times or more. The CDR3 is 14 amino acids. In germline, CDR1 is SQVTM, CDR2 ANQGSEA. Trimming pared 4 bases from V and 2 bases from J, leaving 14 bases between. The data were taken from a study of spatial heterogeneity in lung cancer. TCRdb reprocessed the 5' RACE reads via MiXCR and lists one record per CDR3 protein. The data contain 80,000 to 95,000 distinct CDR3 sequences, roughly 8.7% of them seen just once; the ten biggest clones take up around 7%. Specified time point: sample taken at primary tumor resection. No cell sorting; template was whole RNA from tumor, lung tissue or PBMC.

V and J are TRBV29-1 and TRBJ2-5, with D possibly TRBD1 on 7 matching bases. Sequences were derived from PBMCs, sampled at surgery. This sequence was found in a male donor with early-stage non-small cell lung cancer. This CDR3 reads CSVGGDRVQETQYF. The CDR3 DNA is TGCAGCGTTGGGGGGGACAGAGTACAAGAGACCCAGTACTTC.